This T cell receptor (beta chain) comes out of a study of shared clonotypes between healthy human individuals. Profiled with immunoSEQ multiplex PCR; TCRdb holds only in-frame clones, not every one. The sample holds about 2.3 million clones, about 90% seen once. V lost 5 bases and J 4 bases, leaving 17 bases between the germline ends. Germline V gene lookup returns CDR1 SNHLY and CDR2 FYNNEI. CDR3 length equals 16 residues. This rearrangement joins TRBV2 to TRBJ2-2; weak D call: TRBD2 (6 bases). The TCR sequence derives from a man aged 18 to 30 in good health. Some clones in this sample may be carry-over from other donors' samples. The source material was naive CD4+ T cells from PBMCs. Stated subset: CD45RA+ positively selected. The CDR3 nucleotides are TGTGCCAGCAGTTTTGGATGGGGGAGGTTCACCGGGGAGCTGTTTTTT. As protein: CASSFGWGRFTGELFF.